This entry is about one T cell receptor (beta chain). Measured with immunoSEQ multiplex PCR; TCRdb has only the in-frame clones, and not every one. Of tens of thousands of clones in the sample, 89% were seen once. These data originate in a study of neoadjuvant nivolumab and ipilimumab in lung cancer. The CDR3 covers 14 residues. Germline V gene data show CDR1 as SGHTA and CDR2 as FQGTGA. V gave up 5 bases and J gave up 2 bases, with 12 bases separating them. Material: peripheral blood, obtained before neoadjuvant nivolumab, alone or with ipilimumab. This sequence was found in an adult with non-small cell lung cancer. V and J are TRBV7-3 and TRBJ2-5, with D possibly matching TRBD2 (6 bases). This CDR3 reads CASSPMGTQETQYF. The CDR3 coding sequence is TGTGCCAGCAGCCCGATGGGGACTCAAGAGACCCAGTACTTC.